A selection of T cell receptor beta chains follows, all from one sample in a study of T cell responses to AZD1222 COVID-19 vaccine. Here immunoSEQ multiplex PCR was the method, and the copy in TCRdb shows in-frame clones only, minus some. The sample records about 100,000 clones, approximately 89% being singletons. The material sequenced was peripheral blood, taken on day 0 of MenACWY control vaccination. All receptors derive from an adult in good health. CDR3s include the opening cysteine and the closing phenylalanine or tryptophan. Fields, in order: CDR3 DNA, CDR3 protein, V gene, J gene, clone size, D gene. The D gene is left open where the match is weak. The size entry is marked missing in some rows and otherwise reads once, few, many or a size class.

cdr3_nt: TGTGCCAGCAGCTTAGTTTTAGGTGTCAAAAGGACTGAAGCTTTCTTT
cdr3_aa: CASSLVLGVKRTEAFF
v_call: TRBV11-2
j_call: TRBJ1-1
clone_size: few
d_call: -

cdr3_nt: TGTGCCAGCAGTTACTTTCCGGGGGTGTTAGATACGCAGTATTTT
cdr3_aa: CASSYFPGVLDTQYF
v_call: TRBV6-5
j_call: TRBJ2-3
clone_size: once
d_call: -

cdr3_nt: TGTGCCAGCAGTGACGAGCCAGGGGGGGCAGAGACCCAGTACTTC
cdr3_aa: CASSDEPGGAETQYF
v_call: TRBV6-4
j_call: TRBJ2-5
clone_size: -
d_call: -

cdr3_nt: TGCGCCAGCAGCCCGTTAGGGGACTCTGAAGCTTTCTTT
cdr3_aa: CASSPLGDSEAFF
v_call: TRBV4-3
j_call: TRBJ1-1
clone_size: -
d_call: -

cdr3_nt: TGTGCCAGTAGTATTGAGAGATACACTGAAGCTTTCTTT
cdr3_aa: CASSIERYTEAFF
v_call: TRBV19
j_call: TRBJ1-1
clone_size: -
d_call: -

cdr3_nt: TGTGCCAGCAGCCTCGGACAGGGGGTGAGATATGGCTACACCTTC
cdr3_aa: CASSLGQGVRYGYTF
v_call: TRBV9
j_call: TRBJ1-2
clone_size: -
d_call: TRBD1

cdr3_nt: TGTGCCAGCAGTTCCCATATCACCTCACCCCTCCACTTT
cdr3_aa: CASSSHITSPLHF
v_call: TRBV27
j_call: TRBJ1-6
clone_size: -
d_call: -

cdr3_nt: TGCGCCAGCAGCCCCGGACTAGCGGGGAGGGCAGATACGCAGTATTTT
cdr3_aa: CASSPGLAGRADTQYF
v_call: TRBV5-1
j_call: TRBJ2-3
clone_size: few
d_call: TRBD2

cdr3_nt: TGTGCCAGAAGCTTGTTAGCCCAGGAACCCAATCAGCCCCAGCATTTT
cdr3_aa: CARSLLAQEPNQPQHF
v_call: TRBV5-3
j_call: TRBJ1-5
clone_size: -
d_call: -

cdr3_nt: TGTGCCAGCATCTTAAGGTCCAAGTTCACTGAAGCTTTCTTT
cdr3_aa: CASILRSKFTEAFF
v_call: TRBV27
j_call: TRBJ1-1
clone_size: -
d_call: -

cdr3_nt: TGCGCCAGCAGCTTAAGGGGGCCCGGCTATGGCTACACCTTC
cdr3_aa: CASSLRGPGYGYTF
v_call: TRBV5-1
j_call: TRBJ1-2
clone_size: -
d_call: TRBD1

cdr3_nt: TGTGCCAGCAGCGTTACAGGGAGAACTGAAGCTTTCTTT
cdr3_aa: CASSVTGRTEAFF
v_call: TRBV9
j_call: TRBJ1-1
clone_size: -
d_call: -

cdr3_nt: TGTGCCAGCAGCTTAAACGGGATAGAGGGGGGAAACATTCAGTACTTC
cdr3_aa: CASSLNGIEGGNIQYF
v_call: TRBV7-3
j_call: TRBJ2-4
clone_size: -
d_call: -

cdr3_nt: TGCAGTGCTAGTTCTGGGACAGGGTCCCCCAGTGGAGGCTACACCTTC
cdr3_aa: CSASSGTGSPSGGYTF
v_call: TRBV20-1
j_call: TRBJ1-2
clone_size: -
d_call: TRBD1

cdr3_nt: TGTGCCATCAGTGGGACCGATGAAAAACTGTTTTTT
cdr3_aa: CAISGTDEKLFF
v_call: TRBV10-3
j_call: TRBJ1-4
clone_size: -
d_call: -

cdr3_nt: TGTGCCAGCAGCGAAGGACGGACAGTCATCCAAGAGACCCAGTACTTC
cdr3_aa: CASSEGRTVIQETQYF
v_call: TRBV6-1
j_call: TRBJ2-5
clone_size: -
d_call: -

cdr3_nt: TGCGCCAGCAGTGACGGCAGGACACAAGAGACCCAGTACTTC
cdr3_aa: CASSDGRTQETQYF
v_call: TRBV10-2
j_call: TRBJ2-5
clone_size: -
d_call: -

cdr3_nt: TGTGCCAGCAGCCAAGATCCAGCGGGGGGTCGCGGCACAGATACGCAGTATTTT
cdr3_aa: CASSQDPAGGRGTDTQYF
v_call: TRBV4-2
j_call: TRBJ2-3
clone_size: -
d_call: TRBD2

cdr3_nt: TGCGCCAGCAGCTGGAAGACAGGGAGGGGAGGAAACATTCAGTACTTC
cdr3_aa: CASSWKTGRGGNIQYF
v_call: TRBV5-1
j_call: TRBJ2-4
clone_size: -
d_call: -

cdr3_nt: TGTGCCAGCAGTTACGTTGGGGGGCCCCAGCATTTT
cdr3_aa: CASSYVGGPQHF
v_call: TRBV6-5
j_call: TRBJ1-5
clone_size: -
d_call: -

cdr3_nt: TGTGCCAGCAGCTCGGTGGGGGCTAATCAGCCCCAGCATTTT
cdr3_aa: CASSSVGANQPQHF
v_call: TRBV7-2
j_call: TRBJ1-5
clone_size: -
d_call: -

cdr3_nt: TGCGCCAGCAGCATTCGACAGGGTAGGGGCTACACCTTC
cdr3_aa: CASSIRQGRGYTF
v_call: TRBV5-1
j_call: TRBJ1-2
clone_size: -
d_call: TRBD1

cdr3_nt: TGTGCCAGCAGCTTCATTACAGGGCTGAATTCACCCCTCCACTTT
cdr3_aa: CASSFITGLNSPLHF
v_call: TRBV5-8
j_call: TRBJ1-6
clone_size: -
d_call: -

cdr3_nt: TGTGCCAGCAGCTTGACACGGCAGGGTTACGAGCAGTACTTC
cdr3_aa: CASSLTRQGYEQYF
v_call: TRBV11-2
j_call: TRBJ2-7
clone_size: -
d_call: -

cdr3_nt: TGTGCCAGCAGCCCCCGCGTCTATGGCTACACCTTC
cdr3_aa: CASSPRVYGYTF
v_call: TRBV5-6
j_call: TRBJ1-2
clone_size: once
d_call: -

cdr3_nt: TGTGCCAGCAGCGCGAGTGGGCGGAACACCGGGGAGCTGTTTTTT
cdr3_aa: CASSASGRNTGELFF
v_call: TRBV27
j_call: TRBJ2-2
clone_size: -
d_call: -

cdr3_nt: TGTGCCAGCAGCTTCCCCGACAGGGCGATCTACGAGCAGTACTTC
cdr3_aa: CASSFPDRAIYEQYF
v_call: TRBV7-9
j_call: TRBJ2-7
clone_size: -
d_call: TRBD1

cdr3_nt: TGTGCCACCGAGGGACAGGGGGTTTCACCCCTCCACTTT
cdr3_aa: CATEGQGVSPLHF
v_call: TRBV7-9
j_call: TRBJ1-6
clone_size: -
d_call: TRBD1

cdr3_nt: TGTGCCAGCAGCCTCCCGGGGGAAACTGAAGCTTTCTTT
cdr3_aa: CASSLPGETEAFF
v_call: TRBV5-4
j_call: TRBJ1-1
clone_size: -
d_call: -

cdr3_nt: TGCGCCAGCAGTCCTAGTGGCACCGGGGAGCTGTTTTTT
cdr3_aa: CASSPSGTGELFF
v_call: TRBV5-1
j_call: TRBJ2-2
clone_size: -
d_call: -

cdr3_nt: TGTGCCAGCAACCTTGACAGGGTACGGAATCAGCCCCAGCATTTT
cdr3_aa: CASNLDRVRNQPQHF
v_call: TRBV6-6
j_call: TRBJ1-5
clone_size: once
d_call: TRBD1

cdr3_nt: TGCAGCGTTGGCGGGGCGGCGGGGGGGCCAGATACGCAGTATTTT
cdr3_aa: CSVGGAAGGPDTQYF
v_call: TRBV29-1
j_call: TRBJ2-3
clone_size: -
d_call: TRBD2

cdr3_nt: TGTGCCAGCAGCAGGACACAGGGAAGTGAAGCTTTCTTT
cdr3_aa: CASSRTQGSEAFF
v_call: TRBV7-9
j_call: TRBJ1-1
clone_size: -
d_call: -

cdr3_nt: TGTGCCAGCAGCCCAGACAGTGGGCCCGGGGAGCTGTTTTTT
cdr3_aa: CASSPDSGPGELFF
v_call: TRBV6-5
j_call: TRBJ2-2
clone_size: -
d_call: -

cdr3_nt: TGTGCCAGCAGCGGTGGACTAGCGGGGGTCTACAATGAGCAGTTCTTC
cdr3_aa: CASSGGLAGVYNEQFF
v_call: TRBV9
j_call: TRBJ2-1
clone_size: -
d_call: TRBD2

cdr3_nt: TGTGCCAGCAGCTCCCAGGGTCTAGGTGTTGGGTATTTT
cdr3_aa: CASSSQGLGVGYF
v_call: TRBV5-4
j_call: TRBJ2-3
clone_size: -
d_call: -

cdr3_nt: TGTGCCAGCAGCTGGGGACAGGGGAGAAGCACCGGGGAGCTGTTTTTT
cdr3_aa: CASSWGQGRSTGELFF
v_call: TRBV7-6
j_call: TRBJ2-2
clone_size: -
d_call: TRBD1

cdr3_nt: TGTGCCAGCAGCTTTGGACAGGGGCATGGCTACACCTTC
cdr3_aa: CASSFGQGHGYTF
v_call: TRBV11-3
j_call: TRBJ1-2
clone_size: -
d_call: TRBD1

cdr3_nt: TGTGCCAGCAGCGAGGGGACTAGCGGCTTCACAGATACGCAGTATTTT
cdr3_aa: CASSEGTSGFTDTQYF
v_call: TRBV9
j_call: TRBJ2-3
clone_size: -
d_call: TRBD2

cdr3_nt: TGTGCCAGCAGCTTATCAGATACGCAGTATTTT
cdr3_aa: CASSLSDTQYF
v_call: TRBV7-3
j_call: TRBJ2-3
clone_size: -
d_call: -

cdr3_nt: TGTGCCAGCTCACCCGGGACAGGGATGAACACTGAAGCTTTCTTT
cdr3_aa: CASSPGTGMNTEAFF
v_call: TRBV18
j_call: TRBJ1-1
clone_size: -
d_call: TRBD1

cdr3_nt: TGTGCCAGCAGTTACTCGCTGCGGGAGCAAGAGACCCAGTACTTC
cdr3_aa: CASSYSLREQETQYF
v_call: TRBV6-5
j_call: TRBJ2-5
clone_size: -
d_call: TRBD2

cdr3_nt: TGTGCCAGCAGCACTACAGGGAATGGGGGAGCTTTCTTT
cdr3_aa: CASSTTGNGGAFF
v_call: TRBV2
j_call: TRBJ1-1
clone_size: -
d_call: -

cdr3_nt: TGTGCCAGCAGTTTCGTGGGGTCCGGAAACACCATATATTTT
cdr3_aa: CASSFVGSGNTIYF
v_call: TRBV27
j_call: TRBJ1-3
clone_size: -
d_call: -

cdr3_nt: TGTGCCAGCAGCTTAGTTCCCAGCGGGGGCCTCTCTCTTCAAGAGACCCAGTACTTC
cdr3_aa: CASSLVPSGGLSLQETQYF
v_call: TRBV7-2
j_call: TRBJ2-5
clone_size: once
d_call: TRBD2

cdr3_nt: TGTGCCAGCAGTACTCCGCGAGGGAGCCTAGCCAAAAACATTCAGTACTTC
cdr3_aa: CASSTPRGSLAKNIQYF
v_call: TRBV6-2/TRBV6-3
j_call: TRBJ2-4
clone_size: -
d_call: -

cdr3_nt: TGTGCCAGCAGCCTTAACACCGGGGAGCTGTTTTTT
cdr3_aa: CASSLNTGELFF
v_call: TRBV9
j_call: TRBJ2-2
clone_size: -
d_call: -

cdr3_nt: TGTGCCAGTAGTATTGGGTCGACTGAAGCTTTCTTT
cdr3_aa: CASSIGSTEAFF
v_call: TRBV19
j_call: TRBJ1-1
clone_size: -
d_call: -

cdr3_nt: TGTGCCACCAGTGATTTGTGGCGGGATACGCAGTATTTT
cdr3_aa: CATSDLWRDTQYF
v_call: TRBV24-1
j_call: TRBJ2-3
clone_size: -
d_call: -